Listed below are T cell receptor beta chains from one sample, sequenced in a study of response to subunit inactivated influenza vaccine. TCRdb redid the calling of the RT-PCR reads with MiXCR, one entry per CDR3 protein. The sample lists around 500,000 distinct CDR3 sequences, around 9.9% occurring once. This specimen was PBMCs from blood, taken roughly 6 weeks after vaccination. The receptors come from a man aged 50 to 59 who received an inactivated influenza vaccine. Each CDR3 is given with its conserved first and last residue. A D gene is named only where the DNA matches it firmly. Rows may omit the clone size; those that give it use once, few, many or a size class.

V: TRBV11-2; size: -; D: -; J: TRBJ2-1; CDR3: CASSPIRGSSYNEQFF; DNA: TGTGCCAGCAGCCCTATAAGGGGGAGCTCCTACAATGAGCAGTTCTTC
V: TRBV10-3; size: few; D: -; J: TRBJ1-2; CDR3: CAIGGGIGGYTF; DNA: TGTGCCATCGGGGGGGGAATCGGTGGCTACACCTTC
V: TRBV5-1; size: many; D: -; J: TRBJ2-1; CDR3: CASSEGAGPYNEQFF; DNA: TGCGCCAGCAGCGAGGGAGCAGGACCATACAATGAGCAGTTCTTC
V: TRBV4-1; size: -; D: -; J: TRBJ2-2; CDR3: CASSLRTATNTGELFF; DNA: TGCGCCAGCAGCCTCCGGACAGCTACGAACACCGGGGAGCTGTTTTTT
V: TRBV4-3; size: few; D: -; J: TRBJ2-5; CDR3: CASSHMTGLQETQYF; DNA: TGCGCCAGCAGCCACATGACAGGTCTCCAAGAGACCCAGTACTTC
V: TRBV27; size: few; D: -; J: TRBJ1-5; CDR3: CASSPRIYSNQPQHF; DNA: TGTGCCAGCAGTCCCAGAATCTATAGCAATCAGCCCCAGCATTTT
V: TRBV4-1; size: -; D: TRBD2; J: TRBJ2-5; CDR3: CASSRIAGGKETQYF; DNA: TGCGCCAGCAGCCGTATAGCGGGGGGGAAAGAGACCCAGTACTTC
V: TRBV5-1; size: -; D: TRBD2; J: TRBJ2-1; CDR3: CASSLNPQLAGGYNEQFF; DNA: TGCGCCAGCAGCTTGAATCCCCAACTAGCGGGAGGGTACAATGAGCAGTTCTTC
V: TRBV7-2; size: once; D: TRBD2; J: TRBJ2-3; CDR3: CASRPPGLAADTQYF; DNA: TGTGCCAGCAGACCACCGGGACTAGCGGCAGATACGCAGTATTTT
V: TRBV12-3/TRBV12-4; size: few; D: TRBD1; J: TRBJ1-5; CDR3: CASRPTGERNQPQHF; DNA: TGTGCCAGCAGACCCACAGGGGAACGCAATCAGCCCCAGCATTTT
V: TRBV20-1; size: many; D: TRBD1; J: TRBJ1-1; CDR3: CSARWGQTTNTEAFF; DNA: TGCAGTGCTAGATGGGGACAGACTACGAACACTGAAGCTTTCTTT
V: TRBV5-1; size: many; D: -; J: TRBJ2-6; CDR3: CASSMDVSGANVLTF; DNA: TGCGCCAGCAGCATGGATGTCTCTGGGGCCAACGTCCTGACTTTC
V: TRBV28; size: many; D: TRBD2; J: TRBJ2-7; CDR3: CASTLTAGIRVKQYF; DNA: TGTGCCAGCACTCTGACAGCGGGGATTCGGGTTAAGCAGTACTTC